A selection of T cell receptor beta chains follows, all from one sample in a study of blood T cell repertoires in COVID-19. Measured with immunoSEQ multiplex PCR; TCRdb has only the in-frame clones, and not every one. Of about 200,000 clones listed, under 90% are singletons. Input material: peripheral blood. The receptors stem from a man aged 55 to 70 who had recovered from COVID-19. CDR3s leave out the opening cysteine and the closing phenylalanine or tryptophan. A D gene is named only where the DNA matches it firmly.

V gene: TRBV5-1
D gene: -
J gene: TRBJ1-5
CDR3 protein: ASSLAPGRQPQH

V gene: TRBV10-3
D gene: -
J gene: TRBJ2-2
CDR3 protein: AISDGVGRELF

V gene: TRBV28
D gene: -
J gene: TRBJ1-2
CDR3 protein: ASRGGSGESYGYT

V gene: TRBV3-1/TRBV3-2
D gene: TRBD2
J gene: TRBJ2-3
CDR3 protein: ASSQGLAGGRSLTDTQY

V gene: TRBV6-5
D gene: TRBD1
J gene: TRBJ1-2
CDR3 protein: ASRPRGANYGYT

V gene: TRBV28
D gene: -
J gene: TRBJ2-3
CDR3 protein: ASSLRGIDTQY

V gene: TRBV6-6
D gene: -
J gene: TRBJ2-1
CDR3 protein: ASSPGSYNEQF

V gene: TRBV4-3
D gene: TRBD2
J gene: TRBJ2-1
CDR3 protein: ASSQDPWGGRAIEQF

V gene: TRBV19
D gene: -
J gene: TRBJ1-2
CDR3 protein: ATGGVDYGYT

V gene: TRBV2
D gene: TRBD2
J gene: TRBJ2-2
CDR3 protein: ASSELAGFSGELF

V gene: TRBV4-3
D gene: -
J gene: TRBJ1-1
CDR3 protein: ASSQGGTGWTEAF

V gene: TRBV12-5
D gene: TRBD1
J gene: TRBJ1-1
CDR3 protein: ASGAGTGANTEAF

V gene: TRBV30
D gene: TRBD1
J gene: TRBJ1-5
CDR3 protein: AWRGGQNQPQH

V gene: TRBV7-2
D gene: -
J gene: TRBJ2-1
CDR3 protein: ASSLAPPEGLSYNEQF

V gene: TRBV15
D gene: -
J gene: TRBJ1-2
CDR3 protein: ATSRGTDHGYT

V gene: TRBV28
D gene: TRBD1
J gene: TRBJ2-7
CDR3 protein: ASRRDRGYEQY

V gene: TRBV4-3
D gene: TRBD1
J gene: TRBJ2-7
CDR3 protein: ASSQAGGQGYYEQY

V gene: TRBV24-1
D gene: -
J gene: TRBJ2-1
CDR3 protein: ATSITGTRANEQF

V gene: TRBV4-1
D gene: TRBD1
J gene: TRBJ2-2
CDR3 protein: ASSQTGAYTGELF

V gene: TRBV5-1
D gene: TRBD2
J gene: TRBJ2-1
CDR3 protein: ASSTTPRERGPSSYNEQF

V gene: TRBV19
D gene: TRBD1
J gene: TRBJ1-5
CDR3 protein: ASRQGISQPQH

V gene: TRBV7-9
D gene: -
J gene: TRBJ1-2
CDR3 protein: ASSPDTAYGYT

V gene: TRBV7-2
D gene: -
J gene: TRBJ2-5
CDR3 protein: ASSFGGMVRTQY

V gene: TRBV19
D gene: -
J gene: TRBJ2-5
CDR3 protein: ASSIAGHRQETQY

V gene: TRBV4-1
D gene: TRBD2
J gene: TRBJ2-1
CDR3 protein: ASSQAGLAHIEQF

V gene: TRBV6-5
D gene: TRBD2
J gene: TRBJ2-7
CDR3 protein: ASSRLAGSYEQY

V gene: TRBV29-1
D gene: -
J gene: TRBJ2-5
CDR3 protein: SVENQAGETQY

V gene: TRBV9
D gene: -
J gene: TRBJ1-4
CDR3 protein: ASSPMEPNEKLF

V gene: TRBV20-1
D gene: -
J gene: TRBJ1-5
CDR3 protein: SASTRLKGNQPQH

V gene: TRBV14
D gene: TRBD1
J gene: TRBJ1-2
CDR3 protein: ASSQVTGQGWT

V gene: TRBV19
D gene: TRBD2
J gene: TRBJ2-7
CDR3 protein: ASSQPTSGGRSSYEQY

V gene: TRBV29-1
D gene: TRBD2
J gene: TRBJ2-3
CDR3 protein: SVKREGRRITDTQY

V gene: TRBV19
D gene: TRBD1
J gene: TRBJ2-5
CDR3 protein: ASTGQGAKETQY

V gene: TRBV28
D gene: TRBD2
J gene: TRBJ2-7
CDR3 protein: ASSSSGEGGYEQY

V gene: TRBV4-2
D gene: -
J gene: TRBJ1-6
CDR3 protein: ASSQDKGAAYNSPLH

V gene: TRBV27
D gene: -
J gene: TRBJ1-1
CDR3 protein: ASSAPLTENTEAF

V gene: TRBV7-2
D gene: -
J gene: TRBJ1-4
CDR3 protein: ASSLDQNEKLF

V gene: TRBV9
D gene: TRBD2
J gene: TRBJ2-5
CDR3 protein: ASSVGSSGSPQETQY

V gene: TRBV18
D gene: -
J gene: TRBJ2-1
CDR3 protein: ASSPKTRRYNEQF

V gene: TRBV7-2
D gene: -
J gene: TRBJ2-7
CDR3 protein: ASSLAWSASYEQY

V gene: TRBV5-6
D gene: TRBD2
J gene: TRBJ2-5
CDR3 protein: ASSFKRGSQETQY

V gene: TRBV6-5
D gene: -
J gene: TRBJ1-1
CDR3 protein: ASRSGIMNTEAF